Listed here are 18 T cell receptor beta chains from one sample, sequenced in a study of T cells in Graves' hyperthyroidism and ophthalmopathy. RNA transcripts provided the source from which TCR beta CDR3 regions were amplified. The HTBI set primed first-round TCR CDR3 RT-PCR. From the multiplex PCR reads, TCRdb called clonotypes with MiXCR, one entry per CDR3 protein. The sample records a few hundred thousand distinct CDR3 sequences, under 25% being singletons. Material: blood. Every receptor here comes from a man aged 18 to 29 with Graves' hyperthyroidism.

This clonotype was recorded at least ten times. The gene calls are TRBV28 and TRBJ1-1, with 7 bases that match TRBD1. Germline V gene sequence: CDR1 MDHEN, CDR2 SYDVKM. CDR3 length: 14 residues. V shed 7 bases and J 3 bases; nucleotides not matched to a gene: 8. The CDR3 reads CASKGSGGYTEAFF. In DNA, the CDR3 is TGTGCCAGCAAGGGGTCAGGGGGATACACTGAAGCTTTCTTT.

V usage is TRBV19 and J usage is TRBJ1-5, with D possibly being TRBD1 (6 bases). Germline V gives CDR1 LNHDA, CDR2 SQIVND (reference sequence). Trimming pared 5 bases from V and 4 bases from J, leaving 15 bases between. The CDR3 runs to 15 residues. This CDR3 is CASSPQGLQNQPQHF. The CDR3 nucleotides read TGTGCCAGTAGTCCCCAGGGGTTACAAAATCAGCCCCAGCATTTT.

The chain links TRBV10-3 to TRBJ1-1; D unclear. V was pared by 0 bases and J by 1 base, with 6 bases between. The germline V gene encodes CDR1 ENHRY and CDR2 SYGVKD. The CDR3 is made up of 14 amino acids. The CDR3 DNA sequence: TGTGCCATCAGTGAGTCACAGCGGAACACTGAAGCTTTCTTT. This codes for CAISESQRNTEAFF.

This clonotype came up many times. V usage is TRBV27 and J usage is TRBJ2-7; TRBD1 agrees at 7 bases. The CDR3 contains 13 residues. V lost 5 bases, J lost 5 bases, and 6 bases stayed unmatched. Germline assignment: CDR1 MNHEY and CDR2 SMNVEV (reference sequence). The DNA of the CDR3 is TGTGCCAGCAGTCCCAGGGGGTACCACGAGCAGTACTTC. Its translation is CASSPRGYHEQYF.

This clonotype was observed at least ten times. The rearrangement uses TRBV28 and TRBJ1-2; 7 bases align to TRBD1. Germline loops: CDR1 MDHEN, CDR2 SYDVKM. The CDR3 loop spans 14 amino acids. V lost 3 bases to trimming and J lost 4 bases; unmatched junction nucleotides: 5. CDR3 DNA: TGTGCCAGCAGTTTTGGGGACAGACCCTATGGCTACACCTTC. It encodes CASSFGDRPYGYTF.

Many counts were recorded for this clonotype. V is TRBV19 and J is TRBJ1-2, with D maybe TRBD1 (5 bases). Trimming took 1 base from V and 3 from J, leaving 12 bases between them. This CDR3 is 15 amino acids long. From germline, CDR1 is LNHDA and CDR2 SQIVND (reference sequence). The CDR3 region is CASSIVAGSDYGYTF. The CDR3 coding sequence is TGTGCCAGTAGTATAGTGGCAGGGTCGGACTATGGCTACACCTTC.

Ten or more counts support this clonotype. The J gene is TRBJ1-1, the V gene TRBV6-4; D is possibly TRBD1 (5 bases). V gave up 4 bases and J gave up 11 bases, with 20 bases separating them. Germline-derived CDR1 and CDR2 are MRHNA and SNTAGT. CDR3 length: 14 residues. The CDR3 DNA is TGTGCCAGCAGTGCCTCCGGGACCCTCTTTGGGGCTTTCTTT. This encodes CASSASGTLFGAFF.

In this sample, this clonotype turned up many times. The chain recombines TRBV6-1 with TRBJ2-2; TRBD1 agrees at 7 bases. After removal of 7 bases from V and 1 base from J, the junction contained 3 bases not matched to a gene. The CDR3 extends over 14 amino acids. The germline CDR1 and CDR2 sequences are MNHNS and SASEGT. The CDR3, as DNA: TGTGCCAGCACCAGACAGGGGAACACCGGGGAGCTGTTTTTT. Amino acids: CASTRQGNTGELFF.

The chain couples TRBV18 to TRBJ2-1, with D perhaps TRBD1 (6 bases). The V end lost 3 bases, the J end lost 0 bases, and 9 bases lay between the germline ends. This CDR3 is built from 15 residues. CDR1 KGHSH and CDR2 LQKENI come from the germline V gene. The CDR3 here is CASSPDRISYNEQFF. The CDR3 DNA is TGTGCCAGCTCACCCGACAGGATCTCCTACAATGAGCAGTTCTTC.

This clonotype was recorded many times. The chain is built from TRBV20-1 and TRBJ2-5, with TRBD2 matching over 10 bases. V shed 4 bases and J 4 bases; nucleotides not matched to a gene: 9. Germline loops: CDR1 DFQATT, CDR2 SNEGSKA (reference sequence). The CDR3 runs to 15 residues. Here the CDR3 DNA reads TGCAGTGCTACTGTAGCGGGGGGCATGGGAGAGACCCAGTACTTC. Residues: CSATVAGGMGETQYF.

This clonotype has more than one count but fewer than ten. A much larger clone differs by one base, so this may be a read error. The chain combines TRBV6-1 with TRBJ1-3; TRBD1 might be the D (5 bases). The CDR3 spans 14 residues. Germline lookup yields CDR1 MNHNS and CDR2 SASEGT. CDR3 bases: TGTGCCAGCACCTGGCCAGGGTCTGGAAACGCCATATATTTT. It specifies CASTWPGSGNAIYF.

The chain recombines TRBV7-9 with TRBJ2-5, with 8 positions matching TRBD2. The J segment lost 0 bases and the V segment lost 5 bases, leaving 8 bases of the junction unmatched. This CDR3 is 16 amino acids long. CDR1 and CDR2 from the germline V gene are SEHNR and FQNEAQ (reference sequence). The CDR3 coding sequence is TGTGCCAGCAGCGGGTTGACTAGCGCTTACCAAGAGACCCAGTACTTC. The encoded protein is CASSGLTSAYQETQYF.

The chain's CDR3 is CASSQHPISGNNQPQHF. CDR3 in DNA: TGCGCCAGCAGCCAACACCCCATCTCTGGGAACAATCAGCCCCAGCATTTT. This sequence joins TRBV4-1 and TRBJ1-5; no clear D gene. This CDR3 comprises 17 residues. V shed 2 bases and J shed 3 bases, with 17 bases lying between them. The germline CDR1 and CDR2 sequences are MGHRA and YSYEKL.

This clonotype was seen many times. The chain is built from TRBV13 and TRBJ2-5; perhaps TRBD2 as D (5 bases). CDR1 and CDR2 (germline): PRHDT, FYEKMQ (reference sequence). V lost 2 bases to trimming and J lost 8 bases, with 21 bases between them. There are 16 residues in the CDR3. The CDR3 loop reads CASSLNGPGIRETQYF. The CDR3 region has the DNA TGTGCCAGCAGCTTAAACGGTCCGGGGATTCGTGAAACCCAGTACTTC.

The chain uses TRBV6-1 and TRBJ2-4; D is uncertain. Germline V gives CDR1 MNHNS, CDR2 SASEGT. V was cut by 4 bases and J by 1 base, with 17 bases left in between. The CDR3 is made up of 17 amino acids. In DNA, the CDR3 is TGTGCCAGCAGTGGGCTAATCTATGGTGGGGCCAAAAACATTCAGTACTTC. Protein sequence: CASSGLIYGGAKNIQYF.

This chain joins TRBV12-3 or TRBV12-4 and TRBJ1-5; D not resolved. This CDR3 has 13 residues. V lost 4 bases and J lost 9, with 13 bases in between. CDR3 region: CASSSSGMGPQHF. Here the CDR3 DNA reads TGTGCCAGCAGTTCATCCGGGATGGGGCCCCAGCATTTT.

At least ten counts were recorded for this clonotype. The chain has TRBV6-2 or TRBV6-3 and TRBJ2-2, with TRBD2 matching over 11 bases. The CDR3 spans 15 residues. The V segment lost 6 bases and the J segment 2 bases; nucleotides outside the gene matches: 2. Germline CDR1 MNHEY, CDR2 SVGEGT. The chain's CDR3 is CASRTSGGNTGELFF. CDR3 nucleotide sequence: TGTGCCAGCAGAACTAGCGGGGGAAACACCGGGGAGCTGTTTTTT.

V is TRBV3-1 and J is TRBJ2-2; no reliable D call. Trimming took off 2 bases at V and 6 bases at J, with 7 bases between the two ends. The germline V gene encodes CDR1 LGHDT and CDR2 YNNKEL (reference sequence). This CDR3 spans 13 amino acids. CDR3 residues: CASSQRVPGELFF. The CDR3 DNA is TGTGCCAGCAGCCAAAGGGTTCCCGGGGAGCTGTTTTTT.